The sequence of this T cell receptor (beta chain) was determined in a study of blood T cell repertoires in COVID-19. Background on the study: PBMCs, B-cell-depleted T cells, or T cells were the source of the cDNA or gDNA that made up the material.

Clones were read by immunoSEQ multiplex PCR, and TCRdb kept only the in-frame ones, dropping some. The data show 150,000 to 200,000 clones, 84% seen once. This receptor was identified in a human donor in a cohort sampled during active COVID-19. The sequenced sample consisted of peripheral blood.

The CDR3 reads CSVDSGGRRYTF. For the CDR3, the DNA is TGCAGCGTTGATTCAGGGGGCAGGCGCTACACCTTC. The chain couples TRBV29-1 to TRBJ1-2; TRBD1 aligns across 8 bases. The V and J ends lost 3 bases and 9 bases, in that order; junction bases with no gene match: 6. The germline V gene encodes CDR1 SQVTM and CDR2 ANQGSEA. This CDR3 is built from 12 residues.